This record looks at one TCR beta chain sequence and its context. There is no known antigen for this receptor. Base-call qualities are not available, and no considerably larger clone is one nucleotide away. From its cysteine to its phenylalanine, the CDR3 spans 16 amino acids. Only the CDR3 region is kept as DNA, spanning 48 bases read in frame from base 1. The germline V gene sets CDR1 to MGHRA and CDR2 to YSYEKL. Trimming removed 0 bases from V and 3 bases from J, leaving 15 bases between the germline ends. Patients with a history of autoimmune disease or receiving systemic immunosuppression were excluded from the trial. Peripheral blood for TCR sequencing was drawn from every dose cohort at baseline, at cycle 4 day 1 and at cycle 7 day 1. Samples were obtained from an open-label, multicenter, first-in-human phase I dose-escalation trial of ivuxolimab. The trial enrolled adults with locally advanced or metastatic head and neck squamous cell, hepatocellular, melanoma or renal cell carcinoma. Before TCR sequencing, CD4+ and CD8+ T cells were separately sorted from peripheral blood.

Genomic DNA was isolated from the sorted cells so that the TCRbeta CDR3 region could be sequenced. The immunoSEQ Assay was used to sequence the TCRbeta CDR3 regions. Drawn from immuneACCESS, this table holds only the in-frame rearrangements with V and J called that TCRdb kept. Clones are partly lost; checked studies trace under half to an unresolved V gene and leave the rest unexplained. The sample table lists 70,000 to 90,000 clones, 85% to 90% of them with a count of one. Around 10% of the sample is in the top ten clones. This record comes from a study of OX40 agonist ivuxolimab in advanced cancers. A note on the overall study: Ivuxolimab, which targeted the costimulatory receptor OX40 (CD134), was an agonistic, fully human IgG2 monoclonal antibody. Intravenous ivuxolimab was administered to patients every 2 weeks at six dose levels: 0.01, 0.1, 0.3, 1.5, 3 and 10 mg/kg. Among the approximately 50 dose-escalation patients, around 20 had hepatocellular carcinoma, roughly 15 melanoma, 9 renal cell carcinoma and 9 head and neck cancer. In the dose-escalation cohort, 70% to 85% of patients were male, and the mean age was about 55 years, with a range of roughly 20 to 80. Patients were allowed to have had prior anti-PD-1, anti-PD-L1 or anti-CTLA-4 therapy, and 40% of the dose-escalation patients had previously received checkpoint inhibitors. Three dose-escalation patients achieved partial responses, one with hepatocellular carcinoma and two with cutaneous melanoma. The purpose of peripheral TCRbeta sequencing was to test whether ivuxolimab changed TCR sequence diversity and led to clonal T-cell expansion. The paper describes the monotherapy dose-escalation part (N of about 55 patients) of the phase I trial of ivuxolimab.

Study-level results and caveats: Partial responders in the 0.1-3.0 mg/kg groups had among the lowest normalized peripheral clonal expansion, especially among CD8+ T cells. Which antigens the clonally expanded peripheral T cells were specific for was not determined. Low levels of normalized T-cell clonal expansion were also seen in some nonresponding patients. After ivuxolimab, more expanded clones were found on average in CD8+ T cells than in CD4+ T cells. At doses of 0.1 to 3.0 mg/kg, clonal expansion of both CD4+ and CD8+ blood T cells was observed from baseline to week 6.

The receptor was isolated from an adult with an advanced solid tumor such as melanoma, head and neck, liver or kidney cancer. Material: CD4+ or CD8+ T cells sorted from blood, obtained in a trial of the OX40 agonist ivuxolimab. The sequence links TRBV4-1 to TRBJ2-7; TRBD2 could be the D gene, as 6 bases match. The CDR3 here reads CASSQDTGGTRYEQYF. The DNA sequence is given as TGCGCCAGCAGCCAAGATACTGGAGGGACCCGCTACGAGCAGTACTTC.